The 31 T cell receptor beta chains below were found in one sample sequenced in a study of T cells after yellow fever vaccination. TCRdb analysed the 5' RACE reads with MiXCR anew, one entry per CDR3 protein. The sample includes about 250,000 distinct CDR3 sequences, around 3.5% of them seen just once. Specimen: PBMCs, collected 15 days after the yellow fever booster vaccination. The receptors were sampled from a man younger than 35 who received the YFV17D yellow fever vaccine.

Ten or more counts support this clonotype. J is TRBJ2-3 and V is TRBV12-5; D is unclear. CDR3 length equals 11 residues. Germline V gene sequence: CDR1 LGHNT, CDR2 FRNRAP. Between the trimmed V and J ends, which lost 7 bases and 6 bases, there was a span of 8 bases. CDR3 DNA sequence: TGTGCTAGTGCTACCGGGGATACGCAGTATTTT. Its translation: CASATGDTQYF.

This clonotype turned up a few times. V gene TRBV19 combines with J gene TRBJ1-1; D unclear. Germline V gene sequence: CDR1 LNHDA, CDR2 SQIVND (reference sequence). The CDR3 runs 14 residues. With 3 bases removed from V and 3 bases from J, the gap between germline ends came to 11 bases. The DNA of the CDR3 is TGTGCCAGTAGTATTTCGTTAAGGTACACTGAAGCTTTCTTT. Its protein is CASSISLRYTEAFF.

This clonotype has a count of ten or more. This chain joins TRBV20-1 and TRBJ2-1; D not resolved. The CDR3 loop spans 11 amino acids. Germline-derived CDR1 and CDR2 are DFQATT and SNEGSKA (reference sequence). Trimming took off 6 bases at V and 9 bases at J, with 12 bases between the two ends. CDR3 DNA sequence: TGCAGTGCCCCATCCCCGAGTGAGCAGTTCTTC. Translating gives CSAPSPSEQFF.

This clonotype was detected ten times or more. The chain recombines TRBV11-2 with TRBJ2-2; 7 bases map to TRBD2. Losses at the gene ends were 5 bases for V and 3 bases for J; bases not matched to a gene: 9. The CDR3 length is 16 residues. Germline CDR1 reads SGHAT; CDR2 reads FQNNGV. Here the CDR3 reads CASSLSGPRDTGELFF. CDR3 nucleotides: TGTGCCAGCAGCCTTAGCGGGCCCCGGGACACCGGGGAGCTGTTTTTT.

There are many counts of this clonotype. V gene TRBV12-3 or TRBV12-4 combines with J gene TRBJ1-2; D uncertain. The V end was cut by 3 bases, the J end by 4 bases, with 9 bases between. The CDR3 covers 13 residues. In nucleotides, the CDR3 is TGTGCCAGCAGTTTTATACAATCCTATGGCTACACCTTC. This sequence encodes CASSFIQSYGYTF.

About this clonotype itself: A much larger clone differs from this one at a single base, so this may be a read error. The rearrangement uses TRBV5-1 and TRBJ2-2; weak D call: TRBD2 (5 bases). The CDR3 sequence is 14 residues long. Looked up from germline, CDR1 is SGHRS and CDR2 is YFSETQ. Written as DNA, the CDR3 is TGCGCCAGCAGCTTATCAGTCAACACCGGGGAGCTGGTTTTT. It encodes CASSLSVNTGELVF.

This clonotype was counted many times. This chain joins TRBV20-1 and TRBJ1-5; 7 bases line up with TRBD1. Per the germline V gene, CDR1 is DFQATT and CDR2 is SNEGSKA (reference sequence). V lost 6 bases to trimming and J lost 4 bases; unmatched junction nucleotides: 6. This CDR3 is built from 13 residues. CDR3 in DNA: TGCAGTGCCCTGGACAGGAGAAATCAGCCCCAGCATTTT. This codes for CSALDRRNQPQHF.

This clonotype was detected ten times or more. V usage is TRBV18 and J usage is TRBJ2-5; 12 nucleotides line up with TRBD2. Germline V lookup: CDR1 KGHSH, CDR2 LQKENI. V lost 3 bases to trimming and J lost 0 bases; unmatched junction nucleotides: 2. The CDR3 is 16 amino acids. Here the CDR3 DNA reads TGTGCCAGCTCACCCGGACTAGCGGGGAACCAAGAGACCCAGTACTTC. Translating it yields CASSPGLAGNQETQYF.

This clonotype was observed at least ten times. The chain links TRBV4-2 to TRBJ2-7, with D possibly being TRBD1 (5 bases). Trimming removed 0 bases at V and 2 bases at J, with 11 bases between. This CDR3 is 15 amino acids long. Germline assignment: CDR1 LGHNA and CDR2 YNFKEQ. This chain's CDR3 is CASSQDRQGTYEQYV. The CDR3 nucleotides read TGTGCCAGCAGCCAAGATCGTCAGGGTACCTACGAGCAGTACGTC.

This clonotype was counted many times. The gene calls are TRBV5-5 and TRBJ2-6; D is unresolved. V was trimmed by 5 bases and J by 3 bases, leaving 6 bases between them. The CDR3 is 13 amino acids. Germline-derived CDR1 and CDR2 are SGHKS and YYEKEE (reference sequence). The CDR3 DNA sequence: TGTGCCAGCAGAGTGGATGGGGCCAACGTCCTGACTTTC. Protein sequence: CASRVDGANVLTF.

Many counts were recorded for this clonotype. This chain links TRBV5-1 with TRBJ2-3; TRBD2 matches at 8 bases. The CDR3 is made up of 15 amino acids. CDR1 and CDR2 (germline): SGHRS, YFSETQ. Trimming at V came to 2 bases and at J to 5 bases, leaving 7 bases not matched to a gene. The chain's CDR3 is CASSFGGASGDTQYF. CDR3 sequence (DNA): TGCGCCAGCAGCTTCGGGGGGGCCTCAGGAGATACGCAGTATTTT.

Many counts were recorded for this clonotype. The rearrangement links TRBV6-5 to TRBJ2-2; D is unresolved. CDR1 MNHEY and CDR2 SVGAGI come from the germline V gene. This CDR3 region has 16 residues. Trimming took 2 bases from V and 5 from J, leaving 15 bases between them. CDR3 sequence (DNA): TGTGCCAGCAGTTACCAGGCGCCGCTACGGACCGGGGAGCTGTTTTTT. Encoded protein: CASSYQAPLRTGELFF.

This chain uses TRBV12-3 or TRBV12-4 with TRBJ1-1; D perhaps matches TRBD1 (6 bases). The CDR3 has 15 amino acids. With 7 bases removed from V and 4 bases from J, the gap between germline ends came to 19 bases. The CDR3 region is CASTFFWGAPTEAFF. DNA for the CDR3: TGTGCCAGCACCTTCTTTTGGGGGGCGCCCACTGAAGCTTTCTTT.

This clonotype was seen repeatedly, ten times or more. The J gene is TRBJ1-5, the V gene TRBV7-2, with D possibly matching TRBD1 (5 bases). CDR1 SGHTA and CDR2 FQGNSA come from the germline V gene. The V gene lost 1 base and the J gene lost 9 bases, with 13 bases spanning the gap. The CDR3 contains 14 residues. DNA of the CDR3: TGTGCCAGCAGCTTAGGGAGGGGTGAGTTGCCCCAGCATTTT. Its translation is CASSLGRGELPQHF.

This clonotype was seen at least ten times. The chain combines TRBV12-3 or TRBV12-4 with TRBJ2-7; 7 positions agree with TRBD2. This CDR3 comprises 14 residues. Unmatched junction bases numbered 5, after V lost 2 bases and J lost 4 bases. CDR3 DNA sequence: TGTGCCAGCAGTTTACCCAGCGGGGATTACGAGCAGTACTTC. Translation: CASSLPSGDYEQYF.

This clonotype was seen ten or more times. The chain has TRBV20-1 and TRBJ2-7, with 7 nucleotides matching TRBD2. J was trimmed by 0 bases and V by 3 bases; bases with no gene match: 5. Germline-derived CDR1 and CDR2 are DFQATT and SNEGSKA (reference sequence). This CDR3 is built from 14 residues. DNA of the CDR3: TGCAGTGCTAGGTCGAGCGGGGACTCCTACGAGCAGTACTTC. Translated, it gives CSARSSGDSYEQYF.

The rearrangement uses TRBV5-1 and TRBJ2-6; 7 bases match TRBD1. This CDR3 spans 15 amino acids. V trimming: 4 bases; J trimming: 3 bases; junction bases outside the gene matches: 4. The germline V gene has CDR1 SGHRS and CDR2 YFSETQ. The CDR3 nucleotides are TGCGCCAGCAGCCAGACAGGGTTTGGGGCCAACGTCCTGACTTTC. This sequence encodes CASSQTGFGANVLTF.

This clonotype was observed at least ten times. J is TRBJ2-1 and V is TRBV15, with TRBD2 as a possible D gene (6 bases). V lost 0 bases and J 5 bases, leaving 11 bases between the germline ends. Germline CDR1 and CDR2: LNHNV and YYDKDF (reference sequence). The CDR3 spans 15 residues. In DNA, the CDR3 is TGTGCCACCAGCAGAGATACGGGGGAGAACAATGAGCAGTTCTTC. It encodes CATSRDTGENNEQFF.

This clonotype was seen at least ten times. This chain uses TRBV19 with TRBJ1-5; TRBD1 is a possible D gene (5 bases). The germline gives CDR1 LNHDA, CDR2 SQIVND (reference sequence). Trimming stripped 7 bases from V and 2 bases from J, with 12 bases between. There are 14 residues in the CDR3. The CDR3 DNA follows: TGTGCCAGTACCATAGGAGGGGGCAATCAGCCCCAGCATTTT. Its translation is CASTIGGGNQPQHF.

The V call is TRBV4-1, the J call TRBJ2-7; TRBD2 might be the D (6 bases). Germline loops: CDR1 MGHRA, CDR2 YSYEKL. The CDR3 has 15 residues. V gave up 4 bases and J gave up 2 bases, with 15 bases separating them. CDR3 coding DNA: TGCGCCAGCAGCCCGAGGAGGGAATCGCCCTACGAGCAGTACTTC. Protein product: CASSPRRESPYEQYF.

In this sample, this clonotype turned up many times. CDR3 coding DNA: TGTGCCAGCAGTTCGGAAGCGGTGGGGGAGACCCAGTACTTC. Encoded protein: CASSSEAVGETQYF. The chain carries TRBV12-3 or TRBV12-4 and TRBJ2-5; D possibly corresponds to TRBD2 (5 bases). There are 14 residues in the CDR3. V was shortened by 4 bases and J by 5 bases, with 14 bases between the two germline ends.

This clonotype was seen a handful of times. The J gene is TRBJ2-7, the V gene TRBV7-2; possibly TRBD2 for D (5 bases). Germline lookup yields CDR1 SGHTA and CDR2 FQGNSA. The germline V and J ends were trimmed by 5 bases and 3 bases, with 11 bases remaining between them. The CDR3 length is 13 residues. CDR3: CASSPGLYYEQYF. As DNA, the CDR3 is TGTGCCAGCAGCCCCGGACTGTACTACGAGCAGTACTTC.

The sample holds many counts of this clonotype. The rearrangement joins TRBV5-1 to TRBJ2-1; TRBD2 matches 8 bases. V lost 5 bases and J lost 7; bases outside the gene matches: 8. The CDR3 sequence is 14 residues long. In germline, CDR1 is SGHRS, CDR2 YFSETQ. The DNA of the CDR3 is TGCGCCAGCAGAGATAGCGGGGAGTATAATGAGCAGTTCTTC. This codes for CASRDSGEYNEQFF.

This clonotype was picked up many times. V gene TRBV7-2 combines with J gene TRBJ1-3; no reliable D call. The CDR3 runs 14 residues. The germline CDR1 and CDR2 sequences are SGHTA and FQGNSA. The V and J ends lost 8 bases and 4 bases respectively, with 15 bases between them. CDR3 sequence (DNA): TGTGCCAGCCAAATTTCGCCCGGCGGAAACACCATATATTTT. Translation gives CASQISPGGNTIYF.

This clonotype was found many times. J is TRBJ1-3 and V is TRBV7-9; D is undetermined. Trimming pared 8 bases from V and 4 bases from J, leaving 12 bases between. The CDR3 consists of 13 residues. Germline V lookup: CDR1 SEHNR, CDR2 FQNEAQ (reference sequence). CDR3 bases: TGTGCCAGCGGCCTCCCCGGCGGAAACACCATATATTTT. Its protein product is CASGLPGGNTIYF.

CDR3 nucleotides: TGTGCAAGTCGCCCCCTCTCTGAAATAACAGATACGCAGTATTTT. It encodes CASRPLSEITDTQYF. The J gene is TRBJ2-3, the V gene TRBV12-2; the D call in the table, TRBD1, was not verified against the DNA. TRBV12-2 is designated a pseudogene. The CDR3 extends over 15 amino acids.

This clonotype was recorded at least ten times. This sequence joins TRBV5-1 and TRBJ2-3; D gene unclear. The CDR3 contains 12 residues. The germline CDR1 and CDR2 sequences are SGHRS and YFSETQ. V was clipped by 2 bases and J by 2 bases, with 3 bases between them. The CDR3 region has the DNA TGCGCCAGCAGCTTCCACACAGATACGCAGTATTTT. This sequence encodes CASSFHTDTQYF. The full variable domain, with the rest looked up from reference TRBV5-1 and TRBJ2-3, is KAGVTQTPRYLIKTRGQQVTLSCSPISGHRSVSWYQQTPGQGLQFLFEYFSETQRNKGNFPGRFSGRQFSNSRSEMNVSTLELGDSALYLCASSFHTDTQYFGPGTRLTVL.

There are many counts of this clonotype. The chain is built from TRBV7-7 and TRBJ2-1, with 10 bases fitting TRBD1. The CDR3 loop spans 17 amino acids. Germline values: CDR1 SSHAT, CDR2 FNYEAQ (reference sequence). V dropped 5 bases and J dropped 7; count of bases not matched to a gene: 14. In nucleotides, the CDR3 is TGTGCCAGCAGCCCTGACAGGGGGCAAGCTACGGGGAATGAGCAGTTCTTC. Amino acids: CASSPDRGQATGNEQFF.

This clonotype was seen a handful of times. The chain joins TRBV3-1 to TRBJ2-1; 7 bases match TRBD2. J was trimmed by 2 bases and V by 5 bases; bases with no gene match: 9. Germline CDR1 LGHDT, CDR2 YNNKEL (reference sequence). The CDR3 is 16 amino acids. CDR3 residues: CASSRDLAVPYNEQFF. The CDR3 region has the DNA TGTGCCAGCAGCAGAGACCTAGCGGTACCCTACAATGAGCAGTTCTTC.

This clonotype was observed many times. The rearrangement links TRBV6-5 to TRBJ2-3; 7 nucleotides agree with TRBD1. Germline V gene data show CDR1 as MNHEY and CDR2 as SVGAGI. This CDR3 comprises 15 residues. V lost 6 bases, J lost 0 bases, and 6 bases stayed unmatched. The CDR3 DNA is TGTGCCAGCAGAAATGGACAGGCTAGCACAGATACGCAGTATTTT. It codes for CASRNGQASTDTQYF.

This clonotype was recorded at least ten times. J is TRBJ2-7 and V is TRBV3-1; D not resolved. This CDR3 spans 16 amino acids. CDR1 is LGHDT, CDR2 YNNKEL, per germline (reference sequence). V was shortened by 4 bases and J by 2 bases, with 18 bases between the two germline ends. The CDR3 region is CASSPMPTGSTYEQYV. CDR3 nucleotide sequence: TGTGCCAGCAGCCCCATGCCAACCGGCAGTACCTACGAGCAGTACGTC.